This T cell receptor (beta chain) was captured in a study of vaccination effects on CD4 cells after COVID-19. The V and J ends lost 8 bases and 7 bases respectively, with 12 bases between them. The CDR3 runs to 12 residues. CDR1 and CDR2 from the germline V gene are MNHEY and SVGAGI. Culture proceeded for nine to ten days, and CD4+ T cells were then isolated. As their vaccination, participants received two doses of either BNT162b2 or mRNA-1273. Concerning this clone itself: As yet, its antigen is unknown.

Generated by immunoSEQ multiplex PCR, the TCRdb table keeps only in-frame clones and is missing some. Of under 55,000 clones listed, under 80% were seen once; the top ten hold around 6.3%. The clonotype comes from a human donor who received a COVID-19 vaccine. The sample here was CD4+ T cells from PBMCs cultured without peptide, taken after COVID-19 vaccination. The V call is TRBV6-5, the J call TRBJ2-1; a possible D gene is TRBD1 (5 bases). The CDR3 loop reads CASQQGRNEQFF. Written as DNA, the CDR3 is TGTGCCAGCCAGCAGGGCCGGAATGAGCAGTTCTTC.